This T cell receptor (beta chain) was obtained from a study of shared clonotypes between healthy human individuals. The repertoire was sequenced with immunoSEQ multiplex PCR; TCRdb's copy has only in-frame clones and lacks some. Of approximately 1.4 million clones in the sample, nearly 99% were seen once. Germline CDR1 MDHEN, CDR2 SYDVKM. V was trimmed by 2 bases and J by 1 base, leaving 5 bases between them. The CDR3 covers 13 residues. This chain joins TRBV28 and TRBJ1-1; the D is unclear. The specimen sequenced was naive CD4+ T cells sorted from blood. Subset noted: CD45RA+ positively selected. This TCR derives from a man aged 30-40 years in good health. The CDR3 DNA follows: TGTGCCAGCAGTTTAGTGGCGAACACTGAAGCTTTCTTT. Residues: CASSLVANTEAFF.